The T cell receptor (beta chain) under discussion was sequenced for a study of CD4 T cells in relation to SARS-CoV-2 and coronaviruses. Study-wide context: ViraFEST: approximately nine-day antigen culture of PBMCs, then TCR beta CDR3 sequencing.

After removal of 5 bases from V and 3 bases from J, the junction contained 4 bases not matched to a gene. CDR3 length: 14 amino acids. Germline V lookup: CDR1 SNHLY, CDR2 FYNNEI. Study findings and constraints: This crossreactivity analysis covered spike protein alone, no other viral proteins.

The unexposed donors gave CD4+ T cells in about 2011-2019, prior to COVID-19. CD4+ T cells were isolated from the cells after more than nine days of culture. Half the medium was replaced with IL-2 medium on days 3 and 7. The assay was immunoSEQ multiplex PCR, and TCRdb's table has in-frame clones only and misses some. The sample has roughly 21,000 clones, 78% seen once. With regard to this clone: Its antigen is currently unknown.

The sequence was collected from a human donor in good health. The V and J genes are TRBV2 and TRBJ1-5; 7 bases are a match to TRBD1. Sample: CD4+ T cells from PBMCs, cultured in vitro. CDR3 bases: TGTGCCAGCAGTCCGGACAGGCCCAATCAGCCCCAGCATTTT. Its protein is CASSPDRPNQPQHF.